This T cell receptor (beta chain) was observed in a study of blood T cell repertoires in COVID-19. Per the germline V gene, CDR1 is KGHSH and CDR2 is LQKENI. J gave up 0 bases and V 5 bases, and 12 bases lay outside the gene matches. The length of the CDR3 is 18 residues. This clone is classed as medium-sized. The repertoire was sequenced with immunoSEQ multiplex PCR; TCRdb's copy has only in-frame clones and lacks some. The repertoire consists of about 38,000 clones, with approximately 74% occurring once and the leading ten covering more than 9%. The chain couples TRBV18 to TRBJ1-3; TRBD1 matches 8 bases. What was sequenced was peripheral blood. The source is a man in his sixties or seventies with COVID-19, enrolled during active disease. CDR3 sequence reads: CASSTRTGLLSSGNTIYF. The DNA of the CDR3 is TGTGCCAGCTCAACCCGGACAGGGTTACTTAGCTCTGGAAACACCATATATTTT.